This T cell receptor (beta chain) was sequenced in a study of blood T cells in healthy people across ages. Study context: Researchers report that template switching captured about one barcoded beta molecule per two T cells.

This clonotype came up a few times. No antigen is known for it. Study-wide results and limits: Those diversity estimates obtained from one million T cells were thought to be underestimates.

Donors each provided ten milliliters of peripheral blood. For the second PCR, which ran for about 7 to 11 cycles, a sample-barcoded 5' primer and a J-beta primer mix were used. Every cDNA was tagged by a template-switch adaptor with 12 random nucleotides. TCRdb used MiXCR to reprocess the 5' RACE reads, holding one entry per CDR3 protein. The data hold approximately 1,700,000 distinct CDR3 sequences, with about 39% observed a single time. The CDR3 is made up of 16 amino acids. The germline CDR1 and CDR2 sequences are LGHNA and YSLEER. With 1 base removed from V and 0 bases from J, the gap between germline ends came to 11 bases.

The sample taken for sequencing was blood. The J gene is TRBJ2-3, the V gene TRBV4-3; D is possibly TRBD1 (6 bases). This clonotype was obtained from a human donor in good health. As DNA, the CDR3 is TGCGCCAGCAGCCAAGGACGGACAGCTAGCACAGATACGCAGTATTTT. It codes for CASSQGRTASTDTQYF.